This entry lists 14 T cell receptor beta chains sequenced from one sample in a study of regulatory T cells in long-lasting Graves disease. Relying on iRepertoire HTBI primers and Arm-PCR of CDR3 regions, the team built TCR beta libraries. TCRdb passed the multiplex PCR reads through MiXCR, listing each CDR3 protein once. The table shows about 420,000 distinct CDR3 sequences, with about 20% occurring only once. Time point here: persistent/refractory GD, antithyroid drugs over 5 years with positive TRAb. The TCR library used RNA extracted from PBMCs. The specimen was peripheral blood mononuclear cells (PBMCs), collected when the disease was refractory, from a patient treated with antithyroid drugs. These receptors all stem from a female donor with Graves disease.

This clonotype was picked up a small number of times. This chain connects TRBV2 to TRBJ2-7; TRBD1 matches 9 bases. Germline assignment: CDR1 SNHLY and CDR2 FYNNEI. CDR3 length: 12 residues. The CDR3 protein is CAATGGFYEQYF. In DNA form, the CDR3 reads TGTGCGGCCACAGGGGGCTTCTACGAGCAGTACTTC.

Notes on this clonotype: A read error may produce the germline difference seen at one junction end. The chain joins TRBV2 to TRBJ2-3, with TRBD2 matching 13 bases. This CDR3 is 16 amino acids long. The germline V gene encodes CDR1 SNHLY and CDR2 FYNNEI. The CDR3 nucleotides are TGTGCCAGCAGCGAAGGACTAGCGGGAGTTCGCGATACGCAGTATTTT. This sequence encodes CASSEGLAGVRDTQYF.

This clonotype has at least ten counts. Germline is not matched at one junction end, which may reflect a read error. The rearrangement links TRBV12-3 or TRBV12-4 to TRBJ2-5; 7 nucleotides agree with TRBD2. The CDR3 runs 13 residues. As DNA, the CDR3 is TGTGCCAGCAGTATAGCGGGCCAAGAGACCCAGTACTTC. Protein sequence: CASSIAGQETQYF.

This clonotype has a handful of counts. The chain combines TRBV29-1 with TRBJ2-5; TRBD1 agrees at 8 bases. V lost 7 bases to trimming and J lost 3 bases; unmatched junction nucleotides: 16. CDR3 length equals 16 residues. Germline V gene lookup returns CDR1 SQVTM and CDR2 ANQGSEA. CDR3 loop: CSARKPTGVIKETQYF. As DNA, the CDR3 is TGCAGCGCCCGAAAACCGACAGGGGTAATCAAAGAGACCCAGTACTTC.

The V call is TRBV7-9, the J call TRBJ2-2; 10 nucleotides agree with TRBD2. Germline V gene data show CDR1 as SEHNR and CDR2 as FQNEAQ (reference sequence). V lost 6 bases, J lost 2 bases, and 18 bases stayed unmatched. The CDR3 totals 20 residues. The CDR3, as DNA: TGTGCCAGCAGTTCCCAGTCCCGGCCTACTAGCGGGGCTAACACCGGGGAGCTGTTTTTT. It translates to CASSSQSRPTSGANTGELFF. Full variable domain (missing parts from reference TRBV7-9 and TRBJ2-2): DTGVSQNPRHKITKRGQNVTFRCDPISEHNRLYWYRQTLGQGPEFLTYFQNEAQLEKSRLLSDRFSAERPKGSFSTLEIQRTEQGDSAMYLCASSSQSRPTSGANTGELFFGEGSRLTVL.

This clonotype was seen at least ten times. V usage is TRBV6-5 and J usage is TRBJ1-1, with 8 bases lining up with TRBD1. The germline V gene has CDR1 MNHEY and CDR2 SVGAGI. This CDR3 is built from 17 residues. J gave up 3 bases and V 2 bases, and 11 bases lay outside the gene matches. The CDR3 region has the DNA TGTGCCAGCAGTTACGGATCGAGGACAGGGAGGGACACTGAAGCTTTCTTT. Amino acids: CASSYGSRTGRDTEAFF.

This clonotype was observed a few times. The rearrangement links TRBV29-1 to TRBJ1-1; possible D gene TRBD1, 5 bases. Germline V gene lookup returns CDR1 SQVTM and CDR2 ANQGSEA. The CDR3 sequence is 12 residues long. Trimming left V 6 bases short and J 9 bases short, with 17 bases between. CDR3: CSVGEQEFQAFF. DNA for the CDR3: TGCAGCGTGGGGGAGCAGGAGTTTCAAGCTTTCTTT.

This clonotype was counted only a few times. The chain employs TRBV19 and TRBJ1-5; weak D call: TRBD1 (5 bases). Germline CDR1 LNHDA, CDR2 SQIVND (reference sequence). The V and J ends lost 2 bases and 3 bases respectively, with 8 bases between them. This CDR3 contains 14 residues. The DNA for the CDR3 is TGTGCCAGTAGTATATGGGGGTCCAATCAGCCCCAGCATTTT. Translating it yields CASSIWGSNQPQHF.

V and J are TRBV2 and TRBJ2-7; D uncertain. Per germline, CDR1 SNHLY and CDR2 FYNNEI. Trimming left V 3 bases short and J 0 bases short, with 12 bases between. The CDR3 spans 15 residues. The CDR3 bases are TGTGCCAGCAGTGACGGTATGGCGGTCTCCTACGAGCAGTACTTC. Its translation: CASSDGMAVSYEQYF.

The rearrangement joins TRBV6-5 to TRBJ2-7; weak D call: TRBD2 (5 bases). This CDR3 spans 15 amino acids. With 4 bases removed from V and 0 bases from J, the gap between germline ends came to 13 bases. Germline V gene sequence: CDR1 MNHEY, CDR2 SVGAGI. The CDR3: CASSCPTTSSYEQYF. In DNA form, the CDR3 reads TGTGCCAGCAGTTGCCCGACTACGAGCTCCTACGAGCAGTACTTC.

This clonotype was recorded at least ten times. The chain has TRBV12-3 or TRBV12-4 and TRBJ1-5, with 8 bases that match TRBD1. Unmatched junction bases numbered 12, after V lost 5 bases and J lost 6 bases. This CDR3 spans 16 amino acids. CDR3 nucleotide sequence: TGTGCCAGCAGTCTACATCCGACAGGGGAAGGTCAGCCCCAGCATTTT. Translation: CASSLHPTGEGQPQHF.

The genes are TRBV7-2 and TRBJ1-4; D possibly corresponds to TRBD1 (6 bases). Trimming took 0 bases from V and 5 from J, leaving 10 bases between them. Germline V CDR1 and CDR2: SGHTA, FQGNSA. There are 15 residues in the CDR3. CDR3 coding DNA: TGTGCCAGCAGCTTAGCGGACAGCGTAAATGAAAAACTGTTTTTT. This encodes CASSLADSVNEKLFF.

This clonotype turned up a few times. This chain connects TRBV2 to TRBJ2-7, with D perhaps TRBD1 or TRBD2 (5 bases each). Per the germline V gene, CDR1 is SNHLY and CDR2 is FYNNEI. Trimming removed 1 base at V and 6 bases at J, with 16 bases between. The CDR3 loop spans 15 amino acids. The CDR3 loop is CASSEGGPSAGEQYF. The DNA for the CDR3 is TGTGCCAGCAGTGAAGGGGGACCCTCCGCCGGCGAGCAGTACTTC.

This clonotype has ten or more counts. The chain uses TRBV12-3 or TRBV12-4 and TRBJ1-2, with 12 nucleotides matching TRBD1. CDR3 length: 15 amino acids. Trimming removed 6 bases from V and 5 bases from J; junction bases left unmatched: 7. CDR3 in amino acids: CASRPGTGGAYGYTF. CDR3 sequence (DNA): TGTGCCAGCAGGCCGGGGACAGGGGGCGCTTATGGCTACACCTTC.